This paragraph reports one T cell receptor (beta chain). Antigen: not known. Its ends do not fully match the called genes, so a read error is possible. The source of the sample is a study of identical twins. Study conclusions and caveats: Twin-shared out-of-frame alpha sequences were enriched for low generation probability. The conclusions drew on cross-sectional statistical analysis instead of tracking the same donors.

TCRdb itself ran the 5' RACE reads through MiXCR, one entry per CDR3 protein. The data hold about 890,000 distinct CDR3 sequences, with approximately 13% observed a single time. In germline, CDR1 is SSHAT, CDR2 FNYEAQ (reference sequence). The CDR3 length is 13 residues. The data also belong to a second study, concerning yellow fever vaccine responses in identical twins.

The clonotype was recovered from a woman between 18 and 29 years old in good health. The sequenced material came from PBMCs. V and J are TRBV7-7 and TRBJ2-3; 8 nucleotides align to TRBD1. CDR3 DNA sequence: TGTGCCAGCAGCTACGGACAGGGAGCTACGCTGTATTTT. It specifies CASSYGQGATLYF.